The 2 T cell receptor beta chains below all came from one sample that was sequenced in a study of T cells after yellow fever vaccination. TCRdb itself ran the 5' RACE reads through MiXCR, one entry per CDR3 protein. The table lists hundreds of thousands of distinct CDR3 sequences, 13% of them singletons. The source material was PBMCs, sampled on the day of the yellow fever booster vaccination. All receptors derive from a man aged 30 to 39 who received the YFV17D yellow fever vaccine.

The chain has TRBV9 and TRBJ1-1; no reliable D call. The CDR3 loop spans 14 amino acids. Germline V lookup: CDR1 SGDLS, CDR2 YYNGEE. Between the trimmed V and J ends, which lost 2 bases and 1 base, there was a span of 9 bases. CDR3 sequence: CASSVETENTEAFF. The DNA of the CDR3 is TGTGCCAGCAGCGTTGAAACCGAGAACACTGAAGCTTTCTTT.

The chain joins TRBV5-1 to TRBJ1-2, with D possibly matching TRBD1 (5 bases). CDR1 SGHRS and CDR2 YFSETQ come from the germline V gene. Trimming left V 9 bases short and J 6 bases short, with 18 bases between. This CDR3 region has 13 residues. CDR3 bases: TGCGCCATCCCCCTGGGGGTATTGGATGGCTACACCTTC. Protein sequence: CAIPLGVLDGYTF.